This TCR beta chain emerged from a study of regulatory T cells in long-lasting Graves disease. General observations from the study: Accuracy may have been reduced by the small sample size. For persistent Graves' patients, TCR diversity was lower than for newly diagnosed ones.

As for time point: newly diagnosed GD, antithyroid drugs for less than 3 months. PBMCs provided the RNA from which the TCR library was made. This clonotype turned up a few times. Its antigen is not known. In building TCR beta libraries, iRepertoire HTBI primers were used together with Arm-PCR of CDR3 regions. TCRdb reanalysed the multiplex PCR reads using MiXCR and keeps one entry per CDR3 protein. Seen here are 560,000 or so distinct CDR3 sequences, about 16% observed once, and the top ten hold around 12%. Germline lookup yields CDR1 DFQATT and CDR2 SNEGSKA (reference sequence). The V and J ends lost 6 bases and 2 bases respectively, with 16 bases between them. The CDR3 is 14 residues long. These data were likewise used in another study, on T cells in Graves' hyperthyroidism and ophthalmopathy. From that report: The HTBI primer set drove a first-round RT-PCR of the TCR CDR3. Separating ophthalmopathy from stable hyperthyroidism was achieved by a 13 V-J model.

The source was peripheral blood mononuclear cells (PBMCs), collected at new diagnosis, from a patient treated with antithyroid drugs. The chain joins TRBV20-1 to TRBJ1-2; D may be TRBD1 (5 bases). The receptor was isolated from a man aged 18 to 35 with Graves disease. The chain's CDR3 is CSASDPWGNYGYTF. DNA for the CDR3: TGCAGTGCCTCCGACCCCTGGGGGAACTATGGCTACACCTTC.